This T cell receptor (beta chain) was sequenced during a study of shared clonotypes between healthy human individuals. CD45RO negativity and positive selection for CCR7 defined naive CD8 cells, a population that excluded terminally differentiated effector memory CD45RA+ cells. This CDR3 spans 13 amino acids. Germline-derived CDR1 and CDR2 are MNHEY and SMNVEV (reference sequence). V lost 3 bases and J 6 bases, leaving 12 bases between the germline ends. Turning to this clone: No antigen is known for it.

The study, taken as a whole, reports: A reduction in generation probabilities was seen for non-shared clonotypes relative to those shared by all four donors.

Sequencing used immunoSEQ multiplex PCR; TCRdb keeps in-frame clones, though not all of them. There are about 2.1 million clones in the sample; more than 85% occur only once, and under 2% lies in the top ten. This chain links TRBV27 with TRBJ2-7; TRBD2 might be the D (5 bases). This sequence was found in a man aged 18 to 30 in good health. Some clones in this sample may be carry-over from other donors' samples. Sample: naive CD8+ T cells from PBMCs. This chain's CDR3 is CASSLIGGFEQYF. For the CDR3, the DNA is TGTGCCAGCAGTTTGATAGGCGGGTTCGAGCAGTACTTC.